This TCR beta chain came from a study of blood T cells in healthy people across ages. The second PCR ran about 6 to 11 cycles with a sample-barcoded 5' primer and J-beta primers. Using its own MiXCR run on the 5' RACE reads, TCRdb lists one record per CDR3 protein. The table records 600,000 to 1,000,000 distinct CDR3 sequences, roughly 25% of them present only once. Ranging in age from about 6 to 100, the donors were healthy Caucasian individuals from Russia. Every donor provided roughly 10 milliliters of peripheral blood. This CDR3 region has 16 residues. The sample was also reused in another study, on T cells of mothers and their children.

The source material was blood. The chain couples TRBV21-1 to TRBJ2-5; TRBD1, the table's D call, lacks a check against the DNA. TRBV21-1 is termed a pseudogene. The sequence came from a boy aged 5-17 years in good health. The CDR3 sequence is CASSKDRVRPQETQYF. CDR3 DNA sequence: TGTGCCAGCAGCAAGGACAGGGTCAGGCCGCAAGAGACCCAGTACTTC.